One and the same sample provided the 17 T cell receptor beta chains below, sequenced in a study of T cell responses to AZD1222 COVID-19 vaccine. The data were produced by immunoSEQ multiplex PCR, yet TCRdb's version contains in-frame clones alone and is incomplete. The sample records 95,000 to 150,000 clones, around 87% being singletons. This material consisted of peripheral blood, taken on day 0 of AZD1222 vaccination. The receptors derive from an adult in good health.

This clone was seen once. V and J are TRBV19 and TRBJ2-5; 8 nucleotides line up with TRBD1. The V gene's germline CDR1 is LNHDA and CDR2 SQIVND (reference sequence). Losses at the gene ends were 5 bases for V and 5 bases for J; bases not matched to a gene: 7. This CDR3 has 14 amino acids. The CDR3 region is CASSWQGAGETQYF. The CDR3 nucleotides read TGTGCCAGTAGTTGGCAGGGGGCCGGTGAGACCCAGTACTTC.

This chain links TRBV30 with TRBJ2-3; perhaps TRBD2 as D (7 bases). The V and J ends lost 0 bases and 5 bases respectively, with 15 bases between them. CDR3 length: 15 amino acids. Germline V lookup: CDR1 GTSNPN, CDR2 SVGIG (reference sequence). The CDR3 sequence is CAWSVSARGRDTQYF. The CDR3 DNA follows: TGTGCCTGGAGTGTGTCAGCGCGGGGGCGAGATACGCAGTATTTT.

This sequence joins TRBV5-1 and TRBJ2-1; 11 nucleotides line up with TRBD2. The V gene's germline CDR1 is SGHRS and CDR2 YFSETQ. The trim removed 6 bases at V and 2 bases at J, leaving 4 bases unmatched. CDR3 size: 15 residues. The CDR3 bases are TGCGCCAGCACCTTAGCGGGGGGGACCTACAATGAGCAGTTCTTC. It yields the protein CASTLAGGTYNEQFF.

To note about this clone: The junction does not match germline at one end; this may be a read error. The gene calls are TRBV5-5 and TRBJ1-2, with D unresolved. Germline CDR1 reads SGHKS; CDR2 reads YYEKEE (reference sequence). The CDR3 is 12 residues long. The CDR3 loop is CASSLDGVRVAF. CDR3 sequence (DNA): TGTGCCAGCAGCTTGGACGGGGTCCGGGTGGCCTTC.

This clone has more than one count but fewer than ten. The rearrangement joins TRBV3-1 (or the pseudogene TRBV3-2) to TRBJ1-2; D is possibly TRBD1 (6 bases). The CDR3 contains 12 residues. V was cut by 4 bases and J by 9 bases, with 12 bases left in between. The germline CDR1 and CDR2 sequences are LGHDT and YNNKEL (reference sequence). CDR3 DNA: TGTGCCAGCAGCCGAGCGGACAGACGCTACACCTTC. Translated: CASSRADRRYTF.

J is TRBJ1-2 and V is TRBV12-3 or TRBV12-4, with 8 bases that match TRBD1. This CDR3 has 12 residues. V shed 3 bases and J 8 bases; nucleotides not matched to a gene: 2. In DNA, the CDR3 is TGTGCCAGCAGTTTTCAGGGGGCCGGCTACACCTTC. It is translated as CASSFQGAGYTF.

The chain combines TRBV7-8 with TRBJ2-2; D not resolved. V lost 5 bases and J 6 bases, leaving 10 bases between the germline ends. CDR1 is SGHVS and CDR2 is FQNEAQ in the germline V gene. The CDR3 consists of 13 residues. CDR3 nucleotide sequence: TGTGCCAGCAGCCTCAGCGCTCCCGGGGAGCTGTTTTTT. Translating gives CASSLSAPGELFF.

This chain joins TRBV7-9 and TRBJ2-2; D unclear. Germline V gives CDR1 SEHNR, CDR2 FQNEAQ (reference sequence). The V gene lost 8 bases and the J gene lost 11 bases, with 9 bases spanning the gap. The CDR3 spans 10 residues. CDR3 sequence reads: CASGLGELFF. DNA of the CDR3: TGTGCCAGCGGTCTCGGAGAGCTGTTTTTT.

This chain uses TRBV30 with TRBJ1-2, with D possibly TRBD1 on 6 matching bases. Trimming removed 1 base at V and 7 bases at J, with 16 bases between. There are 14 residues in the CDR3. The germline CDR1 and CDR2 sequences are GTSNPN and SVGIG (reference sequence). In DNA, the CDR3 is TGTGCCTGGAGTGGCCGTCGAGGAGGGGGTGGCTACACCTTC. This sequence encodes CAWSGRRGGGGYTF. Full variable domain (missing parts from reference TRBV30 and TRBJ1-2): SQTIHQWPATLVQPVGSPLSLECTVEGTSNPNLYWYRQAAGRGLQLLFYSVGIGQISSEVPQNLSASRPQDRQFILSSKKLLLSDSGFYLCAWSGRRGGGGYTFGSGTRLTVV.

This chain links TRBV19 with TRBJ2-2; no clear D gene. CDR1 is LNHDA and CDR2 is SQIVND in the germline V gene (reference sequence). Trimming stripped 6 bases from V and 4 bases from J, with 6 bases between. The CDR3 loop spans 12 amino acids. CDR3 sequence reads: CASRDGTGELFF. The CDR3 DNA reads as TGTGCCAGTAGGGACGGCACCGGGGAGCTGTTTTTT.

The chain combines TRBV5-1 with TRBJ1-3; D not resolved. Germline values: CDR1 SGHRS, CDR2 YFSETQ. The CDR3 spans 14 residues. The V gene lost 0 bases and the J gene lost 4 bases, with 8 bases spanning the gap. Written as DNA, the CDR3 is TGCGCCAGCAGCTTGGCCGGTACGGGAAACACCATATATTTT. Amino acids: CASSLAGTGNTIYF.

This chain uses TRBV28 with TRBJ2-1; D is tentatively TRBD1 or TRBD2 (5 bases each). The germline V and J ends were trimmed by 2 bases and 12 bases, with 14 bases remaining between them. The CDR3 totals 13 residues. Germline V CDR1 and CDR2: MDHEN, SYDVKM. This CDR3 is CASSLPGPRGQFF. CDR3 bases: TGTGCCAGCAGTTTACCGGGACCGAGAGGGCAGTTCTTC.

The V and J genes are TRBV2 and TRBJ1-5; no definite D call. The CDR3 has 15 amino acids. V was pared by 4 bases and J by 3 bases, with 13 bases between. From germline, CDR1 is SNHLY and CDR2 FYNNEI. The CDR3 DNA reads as TGTGCCAGCAGTGCATCGAGGCAAACCAATCAGCCCCAGCATTTT. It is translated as CASSASRQTNQPQHF.

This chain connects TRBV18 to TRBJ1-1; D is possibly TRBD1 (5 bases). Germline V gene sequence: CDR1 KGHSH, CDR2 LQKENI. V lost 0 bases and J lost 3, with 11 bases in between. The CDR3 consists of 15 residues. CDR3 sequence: CASSPPAGSDTEAFF. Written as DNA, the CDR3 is TGTGCCAGCTCACCACCGGCAGGGTCCGACACTGAAGCTTTCTTT.

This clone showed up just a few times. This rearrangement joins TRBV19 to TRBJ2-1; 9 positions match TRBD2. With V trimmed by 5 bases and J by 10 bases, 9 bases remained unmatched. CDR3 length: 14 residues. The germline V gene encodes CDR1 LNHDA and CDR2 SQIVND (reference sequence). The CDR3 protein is CASSPLAGRGEQFF. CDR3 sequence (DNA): TGTGCCAGTAGTCCCCTAGCGGGACGGGGGGAGCAGTTCTTC.

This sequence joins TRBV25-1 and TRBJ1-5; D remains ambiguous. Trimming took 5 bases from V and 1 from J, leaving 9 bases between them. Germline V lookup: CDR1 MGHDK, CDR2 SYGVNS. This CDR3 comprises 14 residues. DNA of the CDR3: TGTGCCAGCAGTCGGACGGTGAGCAATCAGCCCCAGCATTTT. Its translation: CASSRTVSNQPQHF. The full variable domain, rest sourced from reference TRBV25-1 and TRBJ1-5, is EADIYQTPRYLVIGTGKKITLECSQTMGHDKMYWYQQDPGMELHLIHYSYGVNSTEKGDLSSESTVSRIRTEHFPLTLESARPSHTSQYLCASSRTVSNQPQHFGDGTRLSIL.

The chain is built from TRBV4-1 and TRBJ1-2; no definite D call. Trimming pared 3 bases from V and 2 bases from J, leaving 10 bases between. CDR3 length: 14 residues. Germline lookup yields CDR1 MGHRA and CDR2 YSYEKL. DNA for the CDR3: TGCGCCAGCAGCCAGGCAGAGCCCAACTATGGCTACACCTTC. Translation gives CASSQAEPNYGYTF.